What follows are 29 T cell receptor beta chains derived from one specimen sequenced in a study of T cells in Graves' hyperthyroidism and ophthalmopathy. Researchers amplified the TCR beta CDR3 regions from RNA transcripts. The HTBI primer set was used in a first-round RT-PCR of the TCR CDR3. MiXCR, applied by TCRdb to the multiplex PCR reads, yields one record per CDR3 protein. Altogether hundreds of thousands of distinct CDR3 sequences are present, around 22% being singletons, with the ten largest covering about 11%. Sequenced sample: blood. Receptor source: a woman in her 30s with Graves' ophthalmopathy.

In this sample, this clonotype turned up many times. This chain connects TRBV6-5 to TRBJ1-6; possibly TRBD1 for D (5 bases). Germline CDR1 reads MNHEY; CDR2 reads SVGAGI. Trimming shortened V by 2 bases and J by 14 bases, and 16 bases separated the two germline ends. The CDR3 is 14 amino acids. CDR3 coding DNA: TGTGCCAGCAGTTACCGAGGGGCCGACGGATCCCTCCACTTT. Its translation: CASSYRGADGSLHF.

V gene TRBV28 combines with J gene TRBJ1-1; 8 bases match TRBD1. There are 15 residues in the CDR3. Germline CDR1 and CDR2: MDHEN and SYDVKM. Trimming at V came to 2 bases and at J to 0 bases, leaving 2 bases not matched to a gene. The CDR3 loop is CASSLAGGMNTEAFF. The CDR3 nucleotides read TGTGCCAGCAGTTTAGCAGGGGGCATGAACACTGAAGCTTTCTTT.

The chain has TRBV5-1 and TRBJ1-5, with D maybe TRBD1 (5 bases). The CDR3 runs 17 residues. CDR1 SGHRS and CDR2 YFSETQ come from the germline V gene. With 2 bases removed from V and 2 bases from J, the gap between germline ends came to 17 bases. The DNA of the CDR3 is TGCGCCAGCAGCTTAGGGGATTGGGTTGATGGCAATCAGCCCCAGCATTTT. Encoded protein: CASSLGDWVDGNQPQHF. Combining the CDR3 with reference TRBV5-1 and TRBJ1-5 gives the whole variable domain KAGVTQTPRYLIKTRGQQVTLSCSPISGHRSVSWYQQTPGQGLQFLFEYFSETQRNKGNFPGRFSGRQFSNSRSEMNVSTLELGDSALYLCASSLGDWVDGNQPQHFGDGTRLSIL.

This clonotype was recorded many times. This sequence joins TRBV6-2 or TRBV6-3 and TRBJ2-5; TRBD1 matches 9 bases. The V segment lost 4 bases and the J segment 5 bases; nucleotides outside the gene matches: 2. The V gene's germline CDR1 is MNHEY and CDR2 SVGEGT. The CDR3 extends over 13 amino acids. The CDR3, as DNA: TGTGCCAGCAGTTCCGGGACAGGGGAGACCCAGTACTTC. This encodes CASSSGTGETQYF.

This chain joins TRBV2 and TRBJ1-5, with 9 nucleotides matching TRBD1. J gave up 2 bases and V 4 bases, and 15 bases lay outside the gene matches. The CDR3 is 19 residues long. The germline gives CDR1 SNHLY, CDR2 FYNNEI. For the CDR3, the DNA is TGTGCCAGCAGTGTGGGGGACAGGGAATTGAGGCTGGGCAATCAGCCCCAGCATTTT. This sequence encodes CASSVGDRELRLGNQPQHF.

The rearrangement joins TRBV6-2 or TRBV6-3 to TRBJ2-2; D ambiguous. Trimming stripped 0 bases from V and 0 bases from J, with 11 bases between. The CDR3 has 17 residues. The germline V gene encodes CDR1 MNHEY and CDR2 SVGEGT. The CDR3 DNA is TGTGCCAGCAGTTACTCGAGACGGGCAGCGAACACCGGGGAGCTGTTTTTT. This translates into CASSYSRRAANTGELFF.

In this sample, this clonotype turned up a few times. V is TRBV27 and J is TRBJ2-1; D possibly corresponds to TRBD2 (5 bases). CDR1 and CDR2 (germline): MNHEY, SMNVEV (reference sequence). This CDR3 contains 12 residues. Trimming took 5 bases from V and 7 from J, leaving 9 bases between them. CDR3 in DNA: TGTGCCAGCAGTCCCGGGGTTAATGAGCAGTTCTTC. Translated, it gives CASSPGVNEQFF.

The chain joins TRBV12-3 or TRBV12-4 to TRBJ1-2; a possible D gene is TRBD1 (6 bases). This CDR3 region has 16 residues. V gave up 1 base and J gave up 0 bases, with 12 bases separating them. The CDR3 here is CASSLGRQGSNYGYTF. CDR3 nucleotide sequence: TGTGCCAGCAGTTTAGGCCGGCAGGGGTCTAACTATGGCTACACCTTC.

This clonotype was counted at least ten times. This chain's CDR3 is CASSIQGVRSKLFF. CDR3 sequence (DNA): TGTGCCAGCAGCATTCAGGGGGTAAGGTCGAAACTGTTTTTT. The chain joins TRBV12-3 or TRBV12-4 to TRBJ1-4, with 7 positions matching TRBD1. There are 14 residues in the CDR3. The V and J ends lost 6 bases and 11 bases, in that order; junction bases with no gene match: 12.

This clonotype was found many times. The V gene is TRBV6-2 or TRBV6-3, the J gene TRBJ1-1; 9 bases line up with TRBD1. This CDR3 region has 15 residues. Germline lookup yields CDR1 MNHEY and CDR2 SVGEGT. J lost 4 bases, V lost 6 bases, and 9 bases had no gene match. DNA of the CDR3: TGTGCCAGCAGATCATACAGGGGGCCGGGCACTGAAGCTTTCTTT. It translates to CASRSYRGPGTEAFF.

This clonotype has a count of ten or more. This chain uses TRBV29-1 with TRBJ2-5; TRBD2 matches 10 bases. The CDR3 totals 13 residues. Germline V gene sequence: CDR1 SQVTM, CDR2 ANQGSEA. The V and J ends lost 4 bases and 4 bases, in that order; junction bases with no gene match: 3. The CDR3 is CSVGASGGETQYF. CDR3 coding DNA: TGCAGCGTTGGGGCTAGCGGGGGAGAGACCCAGTACTTC.

This clonotype was seen many times. The chain is built from TRBV27 and TRBJ1-2; no clear D. Trimming shortened V by 5 bases and J by 0 bases, and 16 bases separated the two germline ends. Germline-derived CDR1 and CDR2 are MNHEY and SMNVEV (reference sequence). The CDR3 is 16 amino acids. This chain's CDR3 is CASSLLPPPTNYGYTF. CDR3 DNA: TGTGCCAGCAGTCTACTGCCCCCCCCGACTAACTATGGCTACACCTTC.

This clonotype has more than one count but fewer than ten. The rearrangement uses TRBV2 and TRBJ2-7; D uncertain. Per the germline V gene, CDR1 is SNHLY and CDR2 is FYNNEI. Trimming removed 6 bases from V and 6 bases from J, with 9 bases in between. This CDR3 has 11 residues. CDR3 residues: CASSGPLEQYF. DNA for the CDR3: TGTGCCAGCAGCGGACCCCTCGAGCAGTACTTC.

This clonotype appeared many times. As DNA, the CDR3 is TGTGCCAGCAGGACCGTTAGGACAGGGGAAAACGAGCAGTACTTC. Residues: CASRTVRTGENEQYF. The rearrangement links TRBV27 to TRBJ2-7; 9 bases fit TRBD1. The CDR3 covers 15 residues. Germline lookup yields CDR1 MNHEY and CDR2 SMNVEV (reference sequence). V shed 6 bases and J 5 bases; nucleotides not matched to a gene: 11.

This clonotype showed up many times. V usage is TRBV2 and J usage is TRBJ1-5; tentatively, D is TRBD1 (5 bases). V lost 5 bases, J lost 6 bases, and 17 bases lay in between. Germline loops: CDR1 SNHLY, CDR2 FYNNEI. This CDR3 contains 15 residues. The CDR3 DNA reads TGTGCCAGCAGTTTTGAGGGGTTAGGTCGTCAGCCCCAGCATTTT. It codes for CASSFEGLGRQPQHF. The variable domain in full, completed from reference TRBV2 and TRBJ1-5, reads EPEVTQTPSHQVTQMGQEVILRCVPISNHLYFYWYRQILGQKVEFLVSFYNNEISEKSEIFDDQFSVERPDGSNFTLKIRSTKLEDSAMYFCASSFEGLGRQPQHFGDGTRLSIL.

This clonotype was observed a handful of times. This chain joins TRBV6-1 and TRBJ2-5; TRBD2 agrees at 8 bases. The CDR3 covers 13 residues. J lost 3 bases, V lost 6 bases, and 3 bases had no gene match. Germline CDR1 and CDR2: MNHNS and SASEGT. Written as DNA, the CDR3 is TGTGCCAGCAGGATAGCGGGGAAAGAGACCCAGTACTTC. Translated: CASRIAGKETQYF.

This clonotype occurred many times. This chain joins TRBV6-5 and TRBJ1-1, with D perhaps TRBD1 (5 bases). With 0 bases removed from V and 10 bases from J, the gap between germline ends came to 12 bases. Germline assignment: CDR1 MNHEY and CDR2 SVGAGI. This CDR3 contains 13 residues. This CDR3 reads CASSYSIAGRAFF. The CDR3 coding sequence is TGTGCCAGCAGTTACTCGATAGCGGGACGAGCTTTCTTT.

This clonotype has a handful of counts. The chain uses TRBV5-1 and TRBJ2-7, with a possible D match to TRBD2 (6 bases). The germline V gene encodes CDR1 SGHRS and CDR2 YFSETQ. The ends were cut back, 1 base at V and 5 bases at J, with 13 bases in the middle. CDR3 size: 14 residues. Written as DNA, the CDR3 is TGCGCCAGCAGCTTGTTACAGTCGGGGGACGAGCAGTACTTC. Protein sequence: CASSLLQSGDEQYF.

The rearrangement joins TRBV10-2 to TRBJ2-2; tentatively, D is TRBD1 (6 bases). Germline V lookup: CDR1 WSHSY, CDR2 SAAADI. The ends were cut back, 7 bases at V and 3 bases at J, with 9 bases in the middle. CDR3 length equals 13 residues. This chain's CDR3 is CASNGQYTGELFF. Written as DNA, the CDR3 is TGCGCCAGCAATGGACAGTACACCGGGGAGCTGTTTTTT.

This clonotype was observed at least ten times. The chain uses TRBV2 and TRBJ1-1, with a possible D match to TRBD1 (6 bases). This CDR3 comprises 15 residues. Germline assignment: CDR1 SNHLY and CDR2 FYNNEI. V was trimmed by 7 bases and J by 8 bases, leaving 23 bases between them. CDR3 in amino acids: CASTPRGAGPPEAFF. CDR3 bases: TGTGCCAGCACTCCCAGGGGCGCGGGTCCCCCCGAAGCTTTCTTT. The full variable domain, in which reference TRBV2 and TRBJ1-1 provide the parts outside the CDR3, is EPEVTQTPSHQVTQMGQEVILRCVPISNHLYFYWYRQILGQKVEFLVSFYNNEISEKSEIFDDQFSVERPDGSNFTLKIRSTKLEDSAMYFCASTPRGAGPPEAFFGQGTRLTVV.

This clonotype has more than one count but fewer than ten. The V call is TRBV4-2, the J call TRBJ2-5, with 8 bases matching TRBD2. There are 19 residues in the CDR3. The V and J ends lost 1 base and 0 bases, in that order; junction bases with no gene match: 13. The germline V gene has CDR1 LGHNA and CDR2 YNFKEQ. CDR3 nucleotide sequence: TGTGCCAGCAGCCAAGCGCTCGGGTCGGCTAGCGGGTACCAAGAGACCCAGTACTTC. Protein: CASSQALGSASGYQETQYF.

This clonotype was seen ten or more times. The rearrangement links TRBV27 to TRBJ1-1; D remains ambiguous. CDR1 and CDR2 (germline): MNHEY, SMNVEV (reference sequence). The length of the CDR3 is 13 residues. V dropped 5 bases and J dropped 4 bases, with 11 bases sitting between them. This chain's CDR3 is CASSPSVLTEAFF. Written as DNA, the CDR3 is TGTGCCAGCAGTCCTTCTGTCCTCACTGAAGCTTTCTTT.

This clonotype was found many times. This chain's CDR3 is CASSFYTQGDRETQYF. The CDR3 DNA is TGTGCCAGCAGCTTTTATACTCAGGGGGACAGGGAGACCCAGTACTTC. The rearrangement joins TRBV7-2 to TRBJ2-5; 8 nucleotides line up with TRBD1. Germline V gene sequence: CDR1 SGHTA, CDR2 FQGNSA. The CDR3 has 16 amino acids. After removal of 3 bases from V and 5 bases from J, the junction contained 11 bases not matched to a gene.

The chain links TRBV29-1 to TRBJ1-2; D gene uncertain. CDR1 and CDR2 (germline): SQVTM, ANQGSEA. CDR3 size: 11 residues. With 1 base removed from V and 14 bases from J, the gap between germline ends came to 14 bases. In DNA, the CDR3 is TGCAGCGTTGAAGGGGTAGACCCGCGGACCTTC. Amino acids: CSVEGVDPRTF.

The chain combines TRBV7-2 with TRBJ2-5, with D unclear. The CDR3 covers 16 residues. Germline values: CDR1 SGHTA, CDR2 FQGNSA. Trimming stripped 5 bases from V and 5 bases from J, with 21 bases between. CDR3 coding DNA: TGTGCCAGCAGCCTATCCGCGGCCGCGGCGCGGGAGACCCAGTACTTC. Translated, it gives CASSLSAAAARETQYF.

Ten or more counts support this clonotype. J is TRBJ1-1 and V is TRBV12-3 or TRBV12-4; D is perhaps TRBD1 (5 bases). Trimming removed 4 bases at V and 7 bases at J, with 13 bases between. This CDR3 has 13 residues. The CDR3 DNA reads as TGTGCCAGCAGTTCGTTAGGGACGGGTGAAGCTTTCTTT. Its translation: CASSSLGTGEAFF.

This clonotype was picked up many times. A single base separates this from a much larger clone, so it may be a read error. The gene calls are TRBV6-5 and TRBJ2-7, with a possible D match to TRBD2 (6 bases). Germline assignment: CDR1 MNHEY and CDR2 SVGAGI. The ends were cut back, 2 bases at V and 2 bases at J, with 19 bases in the middle. This CDR3 comprises 17 residues. As DNA, the CDR3 is TGTGCCAGCAGTTACCGCGGGCGCGGGGCAGGACCCTACGAGCAGTACTTC. It yields the protein CASSYRGRGAGPYEQYF.

This clonotype was seen at least ten times. The chain is built from TRBV27 and TRBJ2-7; D is unresolved. Germline V lookup: CDR1 MNHEY, CDR2 SMNVEV (reference sequence). Trimming pared 1 base from V and 3 bases from J, leaving 13 bases between. The CDR3 has 15 amino acids. CDR3 sequence reads: CASSLFPGPFYEQYF. The CDR3 nucleotides read TGTGCCAGCAGTTTATTCCCAGGACCTTTCTACGAGCAGTACTTC.

On this clonotype: This may arise from a read error, as a much more abundant clone is one base away. V is TRBV2 and J is TRBJ1-1; D is ambiguous. Germline V CDR1 and CDR2: SNHLY, FYNNEI. This CDR3 comprises 14 residues. The CDR3 nucleotides read TGTGCCAGCACTCCCACTCCTCCGAACACTGAAGCTTGCTTT. Translation gives CASTPTPPNTEACF.